The clone carrying this T cell receptor beta chain occurred a few times. What it binds is unknown. For repertoire sequencing, the TCR beta CDR3 regions were amplified from RNA transcripts. HTBI-primed first-round RT-PCR preceded second-round multiplex PCR. One entry per CDR3 protein results from TCRdb running MiXCR on the multiplex PCR reads. Here the sample spans roughly 1.1 million distinct CDR3 sequences, 35% to 45% being singletons. This record belongs to a study of Graves' ophthalmopathy and Graves' hyperthyroidism. Trimming took off 8 bases at V and 2 bases at J, with 19 bases between the two ends. The CDR3 contains 15 residues. Germline CDR1 reads LNHDA; CDR2 reads SQIVND (reference sequence). Overall study results and limits: The model reached approximately 70% sensitivity and roughly 72% specificity for predicting ophthalmopathy progression.

The sequencing input was peripheral blood or thyroid tissue (not recorded which). The sequence came from an adult man with Graves' hyperthyroidism. The chain joins TRBV19 to TRBJ2-7, with D perhaps matching TRBD2 (5 bases). The CDR3 coding sequence is TGTGCCAGTTCTGAGGGAGCTTGGTATACCTACGAGCAGTACTTC. It encodes CASSEGAWYTYEQYF. The full variable domain, in which reference TRBV19 and TRBJ2-7 provide the parts outside the CDR3, is DGGITQSPKYLFRKEGQNVTLSCEQNLNHDAMYWYRQDPGQGLRLIYYSQIVNDFQKGDIAEGYSVSREKKESFPLTVTSAQKNPTAFYLCASSEGAWYTYEQYFGPGTRLTVT.